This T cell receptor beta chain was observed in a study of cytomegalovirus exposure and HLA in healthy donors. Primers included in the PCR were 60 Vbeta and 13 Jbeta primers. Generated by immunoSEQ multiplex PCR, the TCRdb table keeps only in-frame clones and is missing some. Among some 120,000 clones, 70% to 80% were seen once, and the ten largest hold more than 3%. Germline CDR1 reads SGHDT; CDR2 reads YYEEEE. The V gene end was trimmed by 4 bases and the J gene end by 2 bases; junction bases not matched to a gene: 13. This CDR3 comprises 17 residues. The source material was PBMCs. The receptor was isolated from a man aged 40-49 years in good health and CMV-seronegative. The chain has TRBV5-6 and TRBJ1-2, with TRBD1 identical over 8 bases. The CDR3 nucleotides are TGTGCCAGCAGCCATTTGGGGACAGGCACGAGGAACTATGGCTACACCTTC. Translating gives CASSHLGTGTRNYGYTF.